These 23 T cell receptor beta chains originate from one sample sequenced in a study of T-cell memory formation after mild COVID-19. In TCRdb, the 5' RACE reads were re-called with MiXCR into one record per CDR3 protein. The table includes some 300,000 distinct CDR3 sequences, approximately 22% detected once. The sample was PBMCs or a T cell subset sorted from them (not recorded which). The receptor source for this set is a man younger than 35 who had mild COVID-19 (a few samples of this study predate the infection). Cell type and time point are not known.

The chain has TRBV11-2 and TRBJ2-5, with D hard to call. This CDR3 has 17 amino acids. Germline V gene data show CDR1 as SGHAT and CDR2 as FQNNGV. V was cut by 4 bases and J by 2 bases, with 20 bases left in between. CDR3 DNA sequence: TGTGCCAGCAGCTCGCCGATGGACGGTGCTGCTCAAGAGACCCAGTACTTC. The encoded protein is CASSSPMDGAAQETQYF.

The CDR3 region has the DNA TGTGCCAGCAGTCAGACAGGGAGGGAGACCCAGTACTTC. Translated, it gives CASSQTGRETQYF. The chain carries TRBV6-2 or TRBV6-3 and TRBJ2-5, with D maybe TRBD1 (7 bases). V lost 5 bases and J lost 5, with 12 bases in between. Per the germline V gene, CDR1 is MNHEY and CDR2 is SVGEGT. The CDR3 length is 13 residues.

The chain uses TRBV4-1 and TRBJ1-2, with D possibly TRBD1 on 6 matching bases. The V gene lost 2 bases and the J gene lost 5 bases, with 27 bases spanning the gap. The CDR3 is 19 amino acids. Germline V gives CDR1 MGHRA, CDR2 YSYEKL. The CDR3 is CASSQLGLKSTGARYGYTF. The CDR3 DNA follows: TGCGCCAGCAGCCAACTAGGCTTAAAGTCCACGGGGGCGAGGTATGGCTACACCTTC.

This clonotype appeared once. The V gene is TRBV7-2, the J gene TRBJ2-1; 9 positions agree with TRBD2. V shed 6 bases, J shed 7 bases, and the junction held 4 bases outside the gene matches. The CDR3 is made up of 13 amino acids. Germline V gives CDR1 SGHTA, CDR2 FQGNSA. The CDR3 DNA is TGTGCCAGCAGGAGAAGCGGGGGGAATGAGCAGTTCTTC. Its translation: CASRRSGGNEQFF. The full variable domain, its missing parts supplied by reference TRBV7-2 and TRBJ2-1, is GAGVSQSPSNKVTEKGKDVELRCDPISGHTALYWYRQSLGQGLEFLIYFQGNSAPDKSGLPSDRFSAERTGGSVSTLTIQRTQQEDSAVYLCASRRSGGNEQFFGPGTRLTVL.

This clonotype was recorded a few times. J is TRBJ2-2 and V is TRBV5-1, with 8 bases that match TRBD1. The germline V gene has CDR1 SGHRS and CDR2 YFSETQ. V shed 0 bases, J shed 3 bases, and the junction held 1 base outside the gene matches. The CDR3 is 15 residues long. The CDR3: CASSLVQGDTGELFF. The CDR3 DNA reads TGCGCCAGCAGCTTGGTACAGGGGGACACCGGGGAGCTGTTTTTT.

This clonotype was seen only a few times. The chain couples TRBV6-6 to TRBJ2-3; 7 positions match TRBD1. Per the germline V gene, CDR1 is MNHNY and CDR2 is SVGAGI (reference sequence). Trimming at V came to 0 bases and at J to 4 bases, leaving 7 bases not matched to a gene. CDR3 length: 16 amino acids. CDR3 in DNA: TGTGCCAGCAGTTACTCGACGGGACAGAGGCCAGATACGCAGTATTTT. Encoded protein: CASSYSTGQRPDTQYF.

This clonotype was detected a few times. The chain couples TRBV7-2 to TRBJ2-5; D possibly corresponds to TRBD1 (5 bases). V lost 5 bases, J lost 3 bases, and 10 bases lay in between. The V gene's germline CDR1 is SGHTA and CDR2 FQGNSA. The CDR3 consists of 13 residues. As DNA, the CDR3 is TGTGCCAGCAGCGGGGCCAAAAAAGAGACCCAGTACTTC. It specifies CASSGAKKETQYF.

In its sample, this clonotype was seen a few times. The chain uses TRBV7-2 and TRBJ2-7, with TRBD2 as a possible D gene (5 bases). The length of the CDR3 is 15 residues. V shed 1 base and J shed 7 bases, with 17 bases lying between them. Germline CDR1 SGHTA, CDR2 FQGNSA. The CDR3 is CASSLGASPLVEQYF. In DNA, the CDR3 is TGTGCCAGCAGCTTAGGGGCTAGCCCTTTAGTAGAGCAGTACTTC.

The V call is TRBV4-2, the J call TRBJ2-2, with D maybe TRBD1 (6 bases). Germline CDR1 LGHNA, CDR2 YNFKEQ. Trimming removed 4 bases from V and 4 bases from J, with 10 bases in between. The CDR3 extends over 14 amino acids. The CDR3 DNA is TGTGCCAGCAGCCCCCAGGGGAGCACCGGGGAGCTGTTTTTT. Its translation: CASSPQGSTGELFF.

This clonotype showed up just a few times. The chain recombines TRBV21-1 with TRBJ2-3; the DNA was not used to check the table's D call, TRBD1. TRBV21-1 is described as a pseudogene. CDR3 length: 14 residues. CDR3 nucleotides: TGTGCCAGCAGGACCCCCGGGGGGAAGGATACGCAGTATTTT. Encoded protein: CASRTPGGKDTQYF.

This clonotype turned up a few times. This chain links TRBV4-3 with TRBJ2-2; possibly TRBD1 for D (6 bases). Germline V gene sequence: CDR1 LGHNA, CDR2 YSLEER. Between the trimmed V and J ends, which lost 0 bases and 10 bases, there was a span of 12 bases. The CDR3 spans 14 residues. The CDR3 loop reads CASSQDRGLVELFF. In DNA form, the CDR3 reads TGCGCCAGCAGCCAAGATAGGGGGTTGGTGGAGCTGTTTTTT.

This chain links TRBV6-6 with TRBJ1-5; maybe TRBD1 (6 bases). The CDR3 has 15 residues. Between the trimmed V and J ends, which lost 1 base and 3 bases, there was a span of 10 bases. Per germline, CDR1 MNHNY and CDR2 SVGAGI (reference sequence). Here the CDR3 reads CASSYLGHPNQPQHF. CDR3 DNA: TGTGCCAGCAGTTACTTGGGACACCCCAATCAGCCCCAGCATTTT.

V gene TRBV6-7 combines with J gene TRBJ2-5; no reliable D call. TRBV6-7 is an ORF, with its function uncertain. This CDR3 is built from 13 residues. Deletions cut 4 bases from V and 0 bases from J, with 6 bases between. The CDR3 DNA sequence: TGTGCCAGCAGTTCCCAACACCAAGAGACCCAGTACTTC. It specifies CASSSQHQETQYF.

The CDR3 loop reads CASSLDGTVSYEQYF. As DNA, the CDR3 is TGCGCCAGCAGCTTGGATGGGACGGTCTCATACGAGCAGTACTTC. V gene TRBV5-1 combines with J gene TRBJ2-7; perhaps D is TRBD1 or TRBD2 (5 bases each). CDR1 is SGHRS and CDR2 is YFSETQ in the germline V gene. Trimming removed 0 bases from V and 4 bases from J, with 14 bases in between. The CDR3 is 15 amino acids.

The sample holds a few counts of this clonotype. The V and J genes are TRBV11-2 and TRBJ2-3, with 11 bases lining up with TRBD2. Germline-derived CDR1 and CDR2 are SGHAT and FQNNGV. J gave up 7 bases and V 3 bases, and 12 bases lay outside the gene matches. This CDR3 has 17 amino acids. The CDR3 loop is CASSFVSGGEFLYTQYF. Written as DNA, the CDR3 is TGTGCCAGCAGCTTTGTTAGCGGGGGGGAATTCTTGTATACGCAGTATTTT.

This chain connects TRBV10-2 to TRBJ1-2, with 8 bases that match TRBD1. CDR1 is WSHSY and CDR2 is SAAADI in the germline V gene. V was pared by 4 bases and J by 0 bases, with 4 bases of the junction left unmatched. CDR3 length: 15 residues. CDR3 nucleotide sequence: TGCGCCAGCAGTGCAGGACAGGGAGCTAACTATGGCTACACCTTC. Translated: CASSAGQGANYGYTF.

This clonotype was found many times. The chain recombines TRBV30 with TRBJ2-4, with unresolved D. Germline loops: CDR1 GTSNPN, CDR2 SVGIG (reference sequence). Trimming removed 0 bases from V and 9 bases from J, with 6 bases in between. The CDR3 runs to 11 residues. For the CDR3, the DNA is TGTGCCTGGAGTGTAAATCGCATTCAGTACTTC. Residues: CAWSVNRIQYF.

This rearrangement joins TRBV5-6 to TRBJ1-2; TRBD1 aligns across 8 bases. The CDR3 has 14 amino acids. The J segment lost 3 bases and the V segment lost 6 bases, leaving 7 bases of the junction unmatched. Germline CDR1 is SGHDT and CDR2 is YYEEEE. The CDR3 DNA reads as TGTGCCAGCAAAACGACAGGGGAGGACTATGGCTACACCTTC. Amino acids: CASKTTGEDYGYTF.

There are a few counts of this clonotype. This chain joins TRBV5-1 and TRBJ1-5; D is perhaps TRBD1 (6 bases). The CDR3 covers 13 residues. V was cut by 4 bases and J by 6 bases, with 11 bases left in between. Germline V gene data show CDR1 as SGHRS and CDR2 as YFSETQ. The CDR3 DNA reads TGCGCCAGCAGCGCCACAGGGTCTCAGCCCCAGCATTTT. It codes for CASSATGSQPQHF. The full variable domain, with the rest looked up from reference TRBV5-1 and TRBJ1-5, is KAGVTQTPRYLIKTRGQQVTLSCSPISGHRSVSWYQQTPGQGLQFLFEYFSETQRNKGNFPGRFSGRQFSNSRSEMNVSTLELGDSALYLCASSATGSQPQHFGDGTRLSIL.

The chain recombines TRBV7-9 with TRBJ1-5; D unclear. This CDR3 region has 14 residues. The germline V and J ends were trimmed by 1 base and 3 bases, with 7 bases remaining between them. Germline CDR1 is SEHNR and CDR2 is FQNEAQ (reference sequence). The CDR3 DNA is TGTGCCAGCAGCTTAGGGCAGAACAATCAGCCCCAGCATTTT. Its protein product is CASSLGQNNQPQHF.

The sample holds a few counts of this clonotype. The rearrangement uses TRBV20-1 and TRBJ1-3; D is ambiguous. The V and J ends lost 6 bases and 0 bases respectively, with 12 bases between them. The CDR3 is made up of 14 amino acids. Germline lookup yields CDR1 DFQATT and CDR2 SNEGSKA (reference sequence). CDR3 in DNA: TGCAGTGCAAGACGGATCAGCTCTGGAAACACCATATATTTT. Translating it yields CSARRISSGNTIYF.

This clonotype was picked up many times. The rearrangement links TRBV27 to TRBJ2-5; 12 nucleotides align to TRBD2. V shed 11 bases, J shed 4 bases, and the junction held 14 bases outside the gene matches. The CDR3 loop spans 16 amino acids. Germline CDR1 reads MNHEY; CDR2 reads SMNVEV (reference sequence). CDR3 DNA sequence: TGTGCCCGCTCTAGCGGGGGGGCCGGTTTGTTAGAGACCCAGTACTTC. It yields the protein CARSSGGAGLLETQYF.

This clonotype has more than one count but fewer than ten. This chain links TRBV7-2 with TRBJ1-1; no reliable D call. The CDR3 has 13 amino acids. With 6 bases removed from V and 1 base from J, the gap between germline ends came to 9 bases. Germline CDR1 is SGHTA and CDR2 is FQGNSA. CDR3 nucleotides: TGTGCCAGCAGTCCCTCGGCGAACACTGAAGCTTTCTTT. Translating gives CASSPSANTEAFF.